The text below deals with one T cell receptor (beta chain). Its antigen is currently unknown. The data were taken from a study of shared clonotypes between healthy human individuals. V shed 1 base and J shed 1 base, with 12 bases lying between them. Germline-derived CDR1 and CDR2 are SGDLS and YYNGEE. CDR3 length: 16 amino acids. Broader study findings: Estimated richness was generally greater in naive than memory subsets. Four donors held about 5% of naive CD4 clonotypes in common.

The repertoire was sequenced with immunoSEQ multiplex PCR; TCRdb's copy has only in-frame clones and lacks some. Of a few million clones in the sample, over 85% were seen once. Recent acute infections and vaccinations were absent in the healthy HIV-negative adult donors. This sequence joins TRBV9 and TRBJ1-3; D is ambiguous. The sequenced sample consisted of naive CD4+ T cells from PBMCs. As for subset: CD45RA+ positively selected. This TCR was sampled from a man between 18 and 35 years old in good health. Some clones in this sample may be carry-over from other donors' samples. Written as DNA, the CDR3 is TGTGCCAGCAGCGTAACGGCAGGCCCGTCTGGAAACACCATATATTTT. It encodes CASSVTAGPSGNTIYF.